Presented here are 26 T cell receptor beta chains from one specimen sequenced in a study of human T cells and chemical hapten exposure. The time point is: pre-sensitization, week 0. Documented treatment: therapeutic diphenylcyclopropenone sensitization with weekly scalp DPC. TCRdb redid the calling of the RACE reads with MiXCR, one entry per CDR3 protein. The sample contains 50,000 to 65,000 distinct CDR3 sequences, about 7% of which appear only once. This specimen consisted of whole blood, obtained in connection with sensitization to the hapten diphenylcyclopropenone (DPC). These receptor sequences come from a woman in her twenties or thirties with alopecia areata. Some clones in this sample may be carry-over from other donors' samples.

This clonotype was seen at least ten times. This chain joins TRBV20-1 and TRBJ2-5; D gene ambiguous. CDR1 DFQATT and CDR2 SNEGSKA come from the germline V gene (reference sequence). The CDR3 runs to 14 residues. Trimming took off 6 bases at V and 0 bases at J, with 14 bases between the two ends. The CDR3 DNA follows: TGCAGTGCCCCGGTCGGCGGAAACCAAGAGACCCAGTACTTC. Amino acids: CSAPVGGNQETQYF.

Ten or more counts support this clonotype. The chain combines TRBV29-1 with TRBJ2-7; possibly TRBD2 for D (5 bases). The germline V and J ends were trimmed by 5 bases and 5 bases, with 16 bases remaining between them. The V gene's germline CDR1 is SQVTM and CDR2 ANQGSEA. The CDR3 spans 13 residues. DNA for the CDR3: TGCAGCGTTACAAGTGGGAGTGTTGACGAGCAGTACTTC. Amino acid sequence: CSVTSGSVDEQYF.

Ten or more counts support this clonotype. The gene calls are TRBV7-9 and TRBJ2-1; D not resolved. The CDR3 is 15 amino acids. V was clipped by 0 bases and J by 7 bases, with 13 bases between them. Germline values: CDR1 SEHNR, CDR2 FQNEAQ (reference sequence). This CDR3 is CASSLAGSIGNEQFF. The CDR3 DNA reads as TGTGCCAGCAGCTTAGCAGGATCTATTGGGAATGAGCAGTTCTTC.

The chain uses TRBV19 and TRBJ2-5, with unresolved D. The V gene's germline CDR1 is LNHDA and CDR2 SQIVND (reference sequence). Trimming removed 4 bases at V and 4 bases at J, with 7 bases between. The CDR3 has 12 amino acids. Here the CDR3 DNA reads TGTGCCAGTAGTACCGGGCCAGAGACCCAGTACTTC. Its translation is CASSTGPETQYF.

This clonotype was seen at least ten times. The chain uses TRBV3-1 and TRBJ1-2, with a weak D call TRBD1 (5 bases). Trimming left V 0 bases short and J 4 bases short, with 6 bases between. The CDR3 runs to 13 residues. CDR1 is LGHDT, CDR2 YNNKEL, per germline (reference sequence). The CDR3 DNA reads TGTGCCAGCAGCCAAGACAGGGTCTATGGCTACACCTTC. Translation: CASSQDRVYGYTF.

This rearrangement joins TRBV12-3 or TRBV12-4 to TRBJ1-6; D is perhaps TRBD1 (6 bases). V lost 6 bases, J lost 8 bases, and 17 bases lay in between. This CDR3 is built from 15 residues. The DNA of the CDR3 is TGTGCCAGCAGGATACAGGGCTCTCCTTATTCACCCCTCCACTTT. It translates to CASRIQGSPYSPLHF.

The chain uses TRBV19 and TRBJ1-2; D may be TRBD1 (5 bases). With 6 bases removed from V and 8 bases from J, the gap between germline ends came to 19 bases. The germline V gene encodes CDR1 LNHDA and CDR2 SQIVND (reference sequence). The CDR3 covers 14 residues. CDR3 amino acids: CASRQPPGPGGYTF. The CDR3 bases are TGTGCCAGTAGACAACCTCCGGGGCCCGGCGGCTACACCTTC.

Comments on this clonotype: A much larger clone differs from this one at a single base, so this may be a read error. The chain couples TRBV7-8 to TRBJ1-3; D ambiguous. Germline CDR1 and CDR2: SGHVS and FQNEAQ. This CDR3 has 16 residues. V lost 5 bases and J 0 bases, leaving 14 bases between the germline ends. CDR3: CASSTLRMLSGNTIYF. As DNA, the CDR3 is TGTGCCAGCAGCACGCTAAGGATGCTCTCTGGAAACACCATATATTTT.

Remarks on this clonotype: A clone one base away is much larger, so this may be a read error. The V gene is TRBV9, the J gene TRBJ1-2, with D tentatively TRBD1 (5 bases). Germline V CDR1 and CDR2: SGDLS, YYNGEE. This CDR3 is 15 amino acids long. CDR3 DNA sequence: TGTGCCAGCAGCTCACGGGACGGATCTAACTATGGCCACACCTTC. It yields the protein CASSSRDGSNYGHTF.

This clonotype was seen more than once but under ten times. CDR3 residues: CASRFSGGVYEQYF. The CDR3 region has the DNA TGTGCCAGCAGGTTCTCGGGGGGGGTTTACGAGCAGTACTTC. The chain recombines TRBV27 with TRBJ2-7, with 8 bases matching TRBD2. Per the germline V gene, CDR1 is MNHEY and CDR2 is SMNVEV (reference sequence). V lost 6 bases to trimming and J lost 4 bases; unmatched junction nucleotides: 8. CDR3 length: 14 residues.

The V gene is TRBV27, the J gene TRBJ2-3; 7 nucleotides align to TRBD2. The V gene's germline CDR1 is MNHEY and CDR2 SMNVEV (reference sequence). With V trimmed by 2 bases and J by 0 bases, 8 bases remained unmatched. The CDR3 consists of 17 residues. In DNA, the CDR3 is TGTGCCAGCAGTTTAATCTCGGCCGGGAGGAGCACAGATACGCAGTATTTT. Protein sequence: CASSLISAGRSTDTQYF.

This clonotype appeared many times. The chain links TRBV25-1 to TRBJ2-7; D tentatively fits TRBD1 or TRBD2 (5 bases each). The germline CDR1 and CDR2 sequences are MGHDK and SYGVNS. With 4 bases removed from V and 0 bases from J, the gap between germline ends came to 7 bases. The CDR3 contains 13 residues. This CDR3 reads CASSGGDSYEQYF. CDR3 in DNA: TGTGCCAGCAGTGGAGGGGACTCCTACGAGCAGTACTTC.

This clonotype was counted ten times or more. The V gene is TRBV29-1, the J gene TRBJ1-2; no clear D. CDR1 SQVTM and CDR2 ANQGSEA come from the germline V gene. V gave up 3 bases and J gave up 6 bases, with 17 bases separating them. The length of the CDR3 is 14 residues. CDR3 nucleotides: TGCAGCGTTGATTCGAAGGCGGGGTCGGATGGCTACACCTTC. Protein sequence: CSVDSKAGSDGYTF.

This clonotype showed up many times. The chain recombines TRBV7-2 with TRBJ1-4, with unresolved D. Trimming removed 1 base at V and 8 bases at J, with 14 bases between. The CDR3 has 15 residues. From germline, CDR1 is SGHTA and CDR2 FQGNSA. The CDR3 bases are TGTGCCAGCAGCTTAGGGGCAGGCAGTGTGGAAAAACTGTTTTTT. It encodes CASSLGAGSVEKLFF.

This clonotype was counted only a few times. The chain joins TRBV7-9 to TRBJ1-2; 10 bases are a match to TRBD1. V was pared by 7 bases and J by 2 bases, with 7 bases of the junction left unmatched. There are 15 residues in the CDR3. Germline V gene data show CDR1 as SEHNR and CDR2 as FQNEAQ (reference sequence). CDR3: CASTPGTGANYGYTF. DNA for the CDR3: TGTGCCAGCACCCCCGGGACAGGGGCGAACTATGGCTACACCTTC.

The table lists this clonotype with many counts. V gene TRBV30 combines with J gene TRBJ2-5; 13 nucleotides align to TRBD2. From germline, CDR1 is GTSNPN and CDR2 SVGIG (reference sequence). The CDR3 has 14 residues. Trimming cost V 1 base and J 4 bases; bases outside gene matches: 0. The CDR3 sequence: CAWSGLAGGETQYF. The CDR3 DNA sequence: TGTGCCTGGAGTGGACTAGCGGGGGGAGAGACCCAGTACTTC.

The chain couples TRBV7-9 to TRBJ2-3; D is ambiguous. The CDR3 runs 14 residues. The germline V gene has CDR1 SEHNR and CDR2 FQNEAQ (reference sequence). Trimming took 4 bases from V and 2 from J, leaving 10 bases between them. The CDR3 DNA reads as TGTGCCAGCAGCTATTCCGGTTTCACAGATACGCAGTATTTT. Translated: CASSYSGFTDTQYF.

This clonotype has ten or more counts. The V gene is TRBV5-1, the J gene TRBJ2-2, with 10 bases aligning to TRBD2. Germline V gene sequence: CDR1 SGHRS, CDR2 YFSETQ. The V segment lost 5 bases and the J segment 1 base; nucleotides outside the gene matches: 8. CDR3 length equals 17 residues. This chain's CDR3 is CASRAGGPVWNTGELFF. CDR3 in DNA: TGCGCCAGCAGAGCGGGGGGGCCCGTTTGGAACACCGGGGAGCTGTTTTTT.

The table lists this clonotype with many counts. The chain has TRBV6-2 or TRBV6-3 and TRBJ1-6; D uncertain. V was clipped by 2 bases and J by 0 bases, with 8 bases between them. The CDR3 is made up of 16 amino acids. CDR1 is MNHEY and CDR2 is SVGEGT in the germline V gene. The CDR3 region has the DNA TGTGCCAGCAGTTACGGAGCGAGCTCCTATAATTCACCCCTCCACTTT. Protein sequence: CASSYGASSYNSPLHF.

The gene calls are TRBV29-1 and TRBJ2-1; TRBD2 aligns across 7 bases. V trimming: 7 bases; J trimming: 4 bases; junction bases outside the gene matches: 4. The V gene's germline CDR1 is SQVTM and CDR2 ANQGSEA. The CDR3 length is 12 residues. The CDR3 coding sequence is TGCAGCGGAGAGGGAGGGTACAATGAGCAGTTCTTC. It specifies CSGEGGYNEQFF.

This clonotype was counted many times. The rearrangement links TRBV5-6 to TRBJ2-5, with no clear D. CDR3 size: 13 residues. The germline V and J ends were trimmed by 4 bases and 5 bases, with 12 bases remaining between them. Germline values: CDR1 SGHDT, CDR2 YYEEEE. The CDR3 nucleotides are TGTGCCAGCAGCATCAGAGAGGTGGAGACCCAGTACTTC. This encodes CASSIREVETQYF.

This clonotype was detected many times. This chain links TRBV27 with TRBJ2-6; the match to TRBD1 covers 11 bases. The CDR3 sequence is 16 residues long. The germline V gene has CDR1 MNHEY and CDR2 SMNVEV (reference sequence). Trimming cost V 11 bases and J 3 bases; bases outside gene matches: 9. The CDR3 region is CASSGQGAVGANVLTF. CDR3 DNA sequence: TGTGCCTCCTCTGGACAGGGGGCGGTTGGGGCCAACGTCCTGACTTTC.

The table lists this clonotype with many counts. An end of the junction differs from the germline gene, which may be a read error. The CDR3: CSVEAGTYGYTF. The CDR3 region has the DNA TGCAGCGTTGAGGCAGGGACCTATGGCTACACTTTC. This chain uses TRBV29-1 with TRBJ1-2, with D perhaps matching TRBD1 (5 bases). The CDR3 is 12 residues long. Germline lookup yields CDR1 SQVTM and CDR2 ANQGSEA. Full variable domain (outside the CDR3, taken from reference TRBV29-1 and TRBJ1-2): SAVISQKPSRDICQRGTSLTIQCQVDSQVTMMFWYRQQPGQSLTLIATANQGSEATYESGFVIDKFPISRPNLTFSTLTVSNMSPEDSSIYLCSVEAGTYGYTFGSGTRLTVV.

Ten or more counts support this clonotype. This chain links TRBV10-3 with TRBJ2-3; TRBD2 matches at 10 bases. The V and J ends lost 5 bases and 0 bases, in that order; junction bases with no gene match: 14. The CDR3 runs 19 residues. CDR1 and CDR2 from the germline V gene are ENHRY and SYGVKD. CDR3 sequence (DNA): TGTGCCATCAGTTTCACGGGGAGTAGCGGGGGGCCAAGCACAGATACGCAGTATTTT. Its protein is CAISFTGSSGGPSTDTQYF.

This clonotype showed up many times. DNA for the CDR3: TGCAGCGTTGAAGGGTTCGGGGGGGCCTCAGGTACGCAGTATTTT. It specifies CSVEGFGGASGTQYF. The chain uses TRBV29-1 and TRBJ2-3; 8 positions agree with TRBD2. The CDR3 has 15 amino acids. The germline V gene has CDR1 SQVTM and CDR2 ANQGSEA. After removal of 1 base from V and 8 bases from J, the junction contained 11 bases not matched to a gene.

The rearrangement links TRBV29-1 to TRBJ1-1, with 9 bases fitting TRBD1. The CDR3 length is 12 residues. Germline CDR1 reads SQVTM; CDR2 reads ANQGSEA. The V gene end was trimmed by 4 bases and the J gene end by 7 bases; junction bases not matched to a gene: 4. CDR3 DNA sequence: TGCAGCGTTGTCACAGGGGGCTTTGAAGCTTTCTTT. It translates to CSVVTGGFEAFF.